One and the same sample provided the 12 T cell receptor beta chains below, sequenced in a study of a mutant IDH1 vaccine in newly diagnosed glioma. The repertoire was sequenced with immunoSEQ multiplex PCR; TCRdb's copy has only in-frame clones and lacks some. The sample lists around 54,000 clones, roughly 87% occurring once. Documented time point: week 47, end of study. Each vaccine dose was 300 ug of mutant IDH1 20-mer peptide, with topical imiquimod. Their antigen targets remain unknown. This specimen was PBMCs, taken from a glioma patient whose treatment included an IDH1 peptide vaccine. These receptors came from a woman between 50 and 59 years old with glioma.

This clone was seen just once. The V gene is TRBV5-1, the J gene TRBJ2-7; D unresolved. The germline CDR1 and CDR2 sequences are SGHRS and YFSETQ. The CDR3 totals 14 residues. V was pared by 2 bases and J by 0 bases, with 9 bases between. The CDR3 here is CASSLSGPSYEQYF. CDR3 DNA sequence: TGCGCCAGCAGCTTATCGGGTCCCTCCTACGAGCAGTACTTC.

The chain combines TRBV7-9 with TRBJ2-3; D not resolved. This CDR3 has 13 amino acids. Germline CDR1 SEHNR, CDR2 FQNEAQ (reference sequence). V gave up 2 bases and J gave up 5 bases, with 8 bases separating them. CDR3 loop: CASSLSYKDTQYF. The CDR3 DNA sequence: TGTGCCAGCAGCTTATCCTACAAAGATACGCAGTATTTT.

This clone was seen only a few times. The V call is TRBV4-3, the J call TRBJ1-5; D not resolved. This CDR3 has 13 amino acids. Trimming cost V 0 bases and J 4 bases, with 4 bases left between them. Germline loops: CDR1 LGHNA, CDR2 YSLEER. CDR3 DNA sequence: TGCGCCAGCAGCCAAGACAGTAATCAGCCCCAGCATTTT. This translates into CASSQDSNQPQHF.

V usage is TRBV18 and J usage is TRBJ2-1; 11 bases fit TRBD2. The CDR3 is 16 amino acids. Unmatched junction bases numbered 7, after V lost 3 bases and J lost 6 bases. Germline CDR1 is KGHSH and CDR2 is LQKENI. The chain's CDR3 is CASSPSSGGRPNEQFF. CDR3 bases: TGTGCCAGCTCACCTTCTAGCGGGGGGCGACCCAATGAGCAGTTCTTC. The full variable domain, in which reference TRBV18 and TRBJ2-1 provide the parts outside the CDR3, is NAGVMQNPRHLVRRRGQEARLRCSPMKGHSHVYWYRQLPEEGLKFMVYLQKENIIDESGMPKERFSAEFPKEGPSILRIQQVVRGDSAAYFCASSPSSGGRPNEQFFGPGTRLTVL.

The genes are TRBV20-1 and TRBJ2-5; D gene unclear. The CDR3 covers 10 residues. Trimming removed 0 bases from V and 5 bases from J, with 1 base in between. CDR1 and CDR2 (germline): DFQATT, SNEGSKA (reference sequence). The CDR3 nucleotides are TGCAGTGCTAGAGATGAGACCCAGTACTTC. Protein sequence: CSARDETQYF.

The chain has TRBV12-5 and TRBJ1-5, with a weak D call TRBD1 (5 bases). Trimming pared 4 bases from V and 0 bases from J, leaving 19 bases between. The CDR3 is 18 residues long. The germline gives CDR1 LGHNT, CDR2 FRNRAP. The CDR3 loop reads CASGWTFRQTHSNQPQHF. The CDR3, as DNA: TGTGCTAGTGGTTGGACCTTTCGACAGACCCATAGCAATCAGCCCCAGCATTTT.

This clone showed up just once. The V call is TRBV7-2, the J call TRBJ1-4; the match to TRBD1 covers 9 bases. The V and J ends lost 4 bases and 6 bases, in that order; junction bases with no gene match: 3. Germline CDR1 reads SGHTA; CDR2 reads FQGNSA. There are 14 residues in the CDR3. CDR3 DNA: TGTGCCAGCAGCTGGGGACAGGGTTATGAAAAACTGTTTTTT. As protein: CASSWGQGYEKLFF.

The gene calls are TRBV10-3 and TRBJ1-6; D possibly corresponds to TRBD1 (5 bases). Germline lookup yields CDR1 ENHRY and CDR2 SYGVKD. CDR3 length: 13 amino acids. The V gene lost 9 bases and the J gene lost 6 bases, with 12 bases spanning the gap. CDR3 sequence reads: CAMGGEGNSPLHF. The CDR3 DNA reads as TGTGCCATGGGGGGAGAGGGTAATTCACCCCTCCACTTT.

The chain links TRBV5-6 to TRBJ1-1, with 11 bases that match TRBD1. V gave up 2 bases and J gave up 4 bases; unmatched junction bases: 4. This CDR3 region has 15 residues. In germline, CDR1 is SGHDT, CDR2 YYEEEE. This CDR3 reads CASSFAGTGGTEAFF. Written as DNA, the CDR3 is TGTGCCAGCAGCTTCGCCGGGACAGGGGGCACTGAAGCTTTCTTT.

CDR3 DNA sequence: TGTGCCAGCAGCGTAGAAGCTAGCTTAGGTCCCGGGGAGCTGTTTTTT. Protein sequence: CASSVEASLGPGELFF. J is TRBJ2-2 and V is TRBV9, with a weak D call TRBD2 (5 bases). Per germline, CDR1 SGDLS and CDR2 YYNGEE. V shed 0 bases and J shed 6 bases, with 15 bases lying between them. The CDR3 has 16 residues.

V is TRBV6-5 and J is TRBJ1-1, with TRBD1 matching 8 bases. V shed 0 bases and J 4 bases; nucleotides not matched to a gene: 4. The length of the CDR3 is 15 residues. Germline V gives CDR1 MNHEY, CDR2 SVGAGI. This CDR3 reads CASSYSTGAATEAFF. In nucleotides, the CDR3 is TGTGCCAGCAGTTACTCGACAGGGGCGGCCACTGAAGCTTTCTTT.

Comment on this clone: At one end the junction does not follow the germline gene, possibly because of a read error. The chain has TRBV25-1 and TRBJ1-4, with D hard to call. Per the germline V gene, CDR1 is MGHDK and CDR2 is SYGVNS. The CDR3 covers 16 residues. The CDR3, as DNA: TGTACCAGCAGTGCCTTTTCATCCTCAACTAATGAAAAACTGTTTTTT. Its translation: CTSSAFSSSTNEKLFF. Complete variable domain (other parts from reference TRBV25-1 and TRBJ1-4): EADIYQTPRYLVIGTGKKITLECSQTMGHDKMYWYQQDPGMELHLIHYSYGVNSTEKGDLSSESTVSRIRTEHFPLTLESARPSHTSQYLCTSSAFSSSTNEKLFFGSGTQLSVL.